Listed below are T cell receptor beta chains from one sample, sequenced in a study of early T cells in non-severe SARS-CoV-2 infection. TCRdb passed the 5' RACE reads through MiXCR, listing each CDR3 protein once. This sample has under 50,000 distinct CDR3 sequences, with approximately 4.1% found just once. The sequencing input was whole blood. These receptors were obtained from an adult who was a healthcare worker with PCR-confirmed SARS-CoV-2 infection or an uninfected control (not recorded which). Both conserved end residues are part of each CDR3. A D gene is named only where the DNA matches it firmly. The size entry is marked missing in some rows and otherwise reads once, few, many or a size class.

NA TRBJ2-1 TRBV7-2 many TGTGCCAGCAGCTTGGGGCGTTTTTCTGAGCAGTTCTTC CASSLGRFSEQFF
NA TRBJ2-3 TRBV4-3 many TGCGCCAGCAGCCAGGACCGGGACCTGCGGGATACGCAGTATTTT CASSQDRDLRDTQYF
TRBD2 TRBJ2-5 TRBV18 NA TGTGCCAGCTCCTCCCCAATAGCGGGAGAAAGAGAGACCCAGTACTTC CASSSPIAGERETQYF
TRBD1 TRBJ2-1 TRBV20-1 many TGCAGTGCTACTCAGGGGGTAAGAGTACGCAATGAGCAGTTCTTC CSATQGVRVRNEQFF
NA TRBJ2-7 TRBV19 many TGTGCCAGTAGCAGGACGGGGGATAAACCCGAGCAGTACTTC CASSRTGDKPEQYF
TRBD2 TRBJ2-3 TRBV7-2 many TGTGCCAGCAGCCCCCGTCAGGGTTGGACTAGCGGGAGGACATTTGTTACGCAGTATTTT CASSPRQGWTSGRTFVTQYF
NA TRBJ1-5 TRBV24-1 NA TGTGCCACCAGCAGGGGCGATGAGCCCCAGCATTTT CATSRGDEPQHF
TRBD2 TRBJ2-7 TRBV5-8 many TGTGCCAGCAGCTTCTTGACTAGCGGGGGGGCCTACGAGCAGTACTTC CASSFLTSGGAYEQYF
NA TRBJ1-1 TRBV7-3 medium-sized TGTGCCAGCAGCTCTGACAGGCACACTGAAGCTTTCTTT CASSSDRHTEAFF
NA TRBJ2-7 TRBV24-1 NA TGTGCCACCAGTGATTCCTCCCGCGGAAGCTCCTACGAGCAGTACTTC CATSDSSRGSSYEQYF
NA TRBJ2-3 TRBV4-1 few TGCGCCAGCAGCCAAGAAAAGAGGGGGACAGATACGCAGTATTTT CASSQEKRGTDTQYF
NA TRBJ1-1 TRBV19 NA TGTGCCAGTAGTATACGAGGCCGGGAAGCTTTCTTT CASSIRGREAFF
NA TRBJ2-1 TRBV29-1 many TGCAGCGTTGAAGCGATGCAAACGGAGCAGTTCTTC CSVEAMQTEQFF
TRBD1 TRBJ2-7 TRBV7-9 NA TGTGCCAGCAGCTTTGGGACAGCCAACAGGTACGAGCAGTACTTC CASSFGTANRYEQYF
TRBD2 TRBJ2-1 TRBV4-2 few TGTGCCAGCAGCCAGGGACTAGCGGGGGCGGGGCAGTTCTTC CASSQGLAGAGQFF
TRBD2 TRBJ2-5 TRBV20-1 few TGCAGTGCCAGACTAGCGGGTATGAACCAAGAGACCCAGTACTTC CSARLAGMNQETQYF
NA TRBJ1-6 TRBV20-1 many TGCAGTGCTAGAGACTCCGGACTGAACAATTCACCCCTCCACTTT CSARDSGLNNSPLHF
NA TRBJ2-2 TRBV7-3 few TGTGCCAGCAGCTTAAACCCAAGCACCGGGGAGCTGTTTTTT CASSLNPSTGELFF
TRBD1 TRBJ1-4 TRBV7-3 many TGTGCCAGCAGCTCTGGGACAGGTCGGAATGAAAAACTGTTTTTT CASSSGTGRNEKLFF